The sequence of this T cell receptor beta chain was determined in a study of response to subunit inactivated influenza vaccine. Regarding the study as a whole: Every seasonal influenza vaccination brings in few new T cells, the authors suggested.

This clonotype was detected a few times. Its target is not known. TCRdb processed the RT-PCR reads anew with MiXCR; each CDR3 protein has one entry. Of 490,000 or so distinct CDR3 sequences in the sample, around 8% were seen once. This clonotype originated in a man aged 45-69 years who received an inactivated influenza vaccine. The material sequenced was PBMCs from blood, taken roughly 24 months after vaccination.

CDR3 in DNA: TGTGCCAGCAGCCCGGCCGGACGGACAGGATTTACTGGGGCCAACGTCCTGACTTTC. This encodes CASSPAGRTGFTGANVLTF. This rearrangement joins TRBV12-3 or TRBV12-4 to TRBJ2-6; 7 bases match TRBD1. Losses at the gene ends were 6 bases for V and 2 bases for J; bases not matched to a gene: 16. This CDR3 has 19 amino acids.